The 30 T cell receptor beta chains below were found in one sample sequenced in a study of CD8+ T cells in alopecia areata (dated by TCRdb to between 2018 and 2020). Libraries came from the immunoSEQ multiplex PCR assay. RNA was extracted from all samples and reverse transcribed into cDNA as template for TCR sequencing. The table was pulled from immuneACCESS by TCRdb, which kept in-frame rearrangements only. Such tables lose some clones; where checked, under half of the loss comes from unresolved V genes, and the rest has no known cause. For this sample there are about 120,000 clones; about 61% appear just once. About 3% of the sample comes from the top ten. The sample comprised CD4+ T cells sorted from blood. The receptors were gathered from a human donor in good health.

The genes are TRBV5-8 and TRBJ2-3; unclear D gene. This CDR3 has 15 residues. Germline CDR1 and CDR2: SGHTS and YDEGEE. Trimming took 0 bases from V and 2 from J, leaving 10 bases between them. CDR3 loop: CASSLAVRATDTQYF. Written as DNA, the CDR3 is TGTGCCAGCAGCTTGGCCGTAAGGGCCACAGATACGCAGTATTTT.

CDR3 in amino acids: CSAMEAGGGYTF. CDR3 DNA sequence: TGCAGCGCCATGGAGGCGGGTGGAGGCTACACCTTC. The chain is built from TRBV29-1 and TRBJ1-2; D is undetermined. CDR3 size: 12 residues. The V and J ends lost 7 bases and 8 bases respectively, with 17 bases between them. Germline CDR1 SQVTM, CDR2 ANQGSEA.

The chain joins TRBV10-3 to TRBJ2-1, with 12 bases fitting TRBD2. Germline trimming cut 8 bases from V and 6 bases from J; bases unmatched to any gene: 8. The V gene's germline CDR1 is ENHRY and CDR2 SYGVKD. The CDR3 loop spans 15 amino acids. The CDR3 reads CAIGGGTSGSNEQFF. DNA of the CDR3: TGTGCCATCGGGGGAGGGACTAGCGGGTCCAATGAGCAGTTCTTC.

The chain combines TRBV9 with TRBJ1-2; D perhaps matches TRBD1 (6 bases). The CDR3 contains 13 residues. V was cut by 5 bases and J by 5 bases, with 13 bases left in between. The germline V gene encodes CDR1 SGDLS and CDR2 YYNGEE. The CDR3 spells CASRETGNYGYTF. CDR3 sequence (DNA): TGTGCCAGCAGGGAAACAGGGAATTATGGCTACACCTTC.

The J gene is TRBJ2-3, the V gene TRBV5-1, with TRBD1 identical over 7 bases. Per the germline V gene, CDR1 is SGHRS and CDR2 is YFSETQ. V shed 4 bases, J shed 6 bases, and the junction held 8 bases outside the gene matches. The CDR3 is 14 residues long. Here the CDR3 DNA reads TGCGCCAGCAGCGCTAATGACAGGGACGATACGCAGTATTTT. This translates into CASSANDRDDTQYF.

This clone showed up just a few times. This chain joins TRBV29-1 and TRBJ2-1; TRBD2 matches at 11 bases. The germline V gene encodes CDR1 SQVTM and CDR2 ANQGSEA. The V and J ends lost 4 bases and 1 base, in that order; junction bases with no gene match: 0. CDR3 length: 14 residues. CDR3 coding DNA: TGCAGCGTTGTAGCGGGGGGGTCCTACAATGAGCAGTTCTTC. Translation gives CSVVAGGSYNEQFF.

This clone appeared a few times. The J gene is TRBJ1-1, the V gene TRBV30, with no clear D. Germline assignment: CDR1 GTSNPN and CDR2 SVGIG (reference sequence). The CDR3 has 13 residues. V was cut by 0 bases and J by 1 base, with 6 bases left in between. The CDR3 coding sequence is TGTGCCTGGAGTGTAGAGGGGAACACTGAAGCTTTCTTT. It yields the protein CAWSVEGNTEAFF.

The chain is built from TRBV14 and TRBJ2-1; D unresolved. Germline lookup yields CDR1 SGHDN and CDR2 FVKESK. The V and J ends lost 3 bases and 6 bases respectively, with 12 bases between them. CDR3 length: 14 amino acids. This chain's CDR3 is CASSQRLLGNEQFF. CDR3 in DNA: TGTGCCAGCAGCCAGCGCTTACTGGGCAATGAGCAGTTCTTC.

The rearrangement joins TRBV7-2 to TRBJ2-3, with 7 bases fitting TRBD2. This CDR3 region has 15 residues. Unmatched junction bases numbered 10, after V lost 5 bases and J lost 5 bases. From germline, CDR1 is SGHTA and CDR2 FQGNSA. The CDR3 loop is CASSLGTKLGDTQYF. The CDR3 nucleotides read TGTGCCAGCAGCCTCGGGACTAAGCTGGGAGATACGCAGTATTTT.

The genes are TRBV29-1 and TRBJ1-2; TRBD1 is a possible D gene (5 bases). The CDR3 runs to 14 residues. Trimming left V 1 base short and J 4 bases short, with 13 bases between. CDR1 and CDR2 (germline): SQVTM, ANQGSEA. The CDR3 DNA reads TGCAGCGTTGAAGGGCAGGGTCTGGGCTATGGCTACACCTTC. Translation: CSVEGQGLGYGYTF.

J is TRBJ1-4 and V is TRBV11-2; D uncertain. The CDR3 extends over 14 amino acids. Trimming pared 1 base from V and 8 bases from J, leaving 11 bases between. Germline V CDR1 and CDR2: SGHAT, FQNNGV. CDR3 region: CASSLVGKREKLFF. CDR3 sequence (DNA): TGTGCCAGCAGCTTAGTAGGGAAGCGAGAAAAACTGTTTTTT.

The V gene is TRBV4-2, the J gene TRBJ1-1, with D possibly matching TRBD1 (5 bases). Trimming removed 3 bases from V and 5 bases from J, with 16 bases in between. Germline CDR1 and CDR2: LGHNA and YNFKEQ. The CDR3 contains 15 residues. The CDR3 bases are TGTGCCAGCAGCCAGGATCCAACGGAGGGGACTGAAGCTTTCTTT. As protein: CASSQDPTEGTEAFF.

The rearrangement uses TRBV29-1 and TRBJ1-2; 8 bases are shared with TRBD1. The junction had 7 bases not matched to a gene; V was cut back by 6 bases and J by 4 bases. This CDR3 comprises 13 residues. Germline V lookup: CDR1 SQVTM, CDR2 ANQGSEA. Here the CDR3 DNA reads TGCAGCGTCGGACAGGGACTCACCTATGGCTACACCTTC. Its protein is CSVGQGLTYGYTF.

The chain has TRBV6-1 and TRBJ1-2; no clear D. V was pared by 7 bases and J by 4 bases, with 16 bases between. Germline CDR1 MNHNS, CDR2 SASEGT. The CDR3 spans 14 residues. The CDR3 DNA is TGTGCCAGCAAACTCCTGCTAACTATCTATGGCTACACCTTC. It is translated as CASKLLLTIYGYTF.

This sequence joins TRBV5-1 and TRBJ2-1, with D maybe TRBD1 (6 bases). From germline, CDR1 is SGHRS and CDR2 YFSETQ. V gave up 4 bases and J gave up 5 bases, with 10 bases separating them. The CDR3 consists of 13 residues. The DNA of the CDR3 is TGCGCCAGCAGCCCGGACAGACACAATGAGCAGTTCTTC. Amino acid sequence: CASSPDRHNEQFF.

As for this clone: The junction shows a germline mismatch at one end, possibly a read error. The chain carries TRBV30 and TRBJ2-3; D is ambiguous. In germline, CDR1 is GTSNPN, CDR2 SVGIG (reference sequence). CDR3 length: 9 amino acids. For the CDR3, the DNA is TGTGCCTGGAGTCTTGTGGAAGATTTT. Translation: CAWSLVEDF.

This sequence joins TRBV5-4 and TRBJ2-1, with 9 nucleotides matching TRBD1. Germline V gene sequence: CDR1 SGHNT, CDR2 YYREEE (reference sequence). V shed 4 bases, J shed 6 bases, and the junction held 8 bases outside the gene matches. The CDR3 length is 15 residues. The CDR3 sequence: CASSTGQGTGNEQFF. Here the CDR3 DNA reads TGTGCCAGCAGCACAGGACAGGGGACGGGCAATGAGCAGTTCTTC.

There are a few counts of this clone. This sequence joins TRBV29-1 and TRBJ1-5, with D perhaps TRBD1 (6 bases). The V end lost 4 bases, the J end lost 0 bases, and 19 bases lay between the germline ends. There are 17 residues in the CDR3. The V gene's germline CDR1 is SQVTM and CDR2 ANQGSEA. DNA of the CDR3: TGCAGCGTTGCACTGGGGGGGGGCGCAGATAGCAATCAGCCCCAGCATTTT. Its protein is CSVALGGGADSNQPQHF.

The CDR3 region has the DNA TGCGCCAGCAGCCAAGAAGTGATGGAGACCCAGTACTTC. Translation: CASSQEVMETQYF. The genes are TRBV4-1 and TRBJ2-5; D is unclear. The CDR3 has 13 amino acids. V shed 0 bases and J shed 5 bases, with 7 bases lying between them. CDR1 and CDR2 from the germline V gene are MGHRA and YSYEKL.

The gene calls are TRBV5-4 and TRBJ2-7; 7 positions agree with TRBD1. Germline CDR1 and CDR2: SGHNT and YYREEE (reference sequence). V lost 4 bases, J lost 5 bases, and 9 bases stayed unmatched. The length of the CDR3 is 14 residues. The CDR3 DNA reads TGTGCCAGCAGCCCTCGACAGGGAAGAGACGAGCAGTACTTC. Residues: CASSPRQGRDEQYF.

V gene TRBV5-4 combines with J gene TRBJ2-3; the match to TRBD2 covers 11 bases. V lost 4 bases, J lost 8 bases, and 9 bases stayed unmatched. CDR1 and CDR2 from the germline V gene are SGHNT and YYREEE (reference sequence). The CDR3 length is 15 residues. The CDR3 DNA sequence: TGTGCCAGCAGCCTAGCGGGGGGTCCCCAAGGTACGCAGTATTTT. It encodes CASSLAGGPQGTQYF.

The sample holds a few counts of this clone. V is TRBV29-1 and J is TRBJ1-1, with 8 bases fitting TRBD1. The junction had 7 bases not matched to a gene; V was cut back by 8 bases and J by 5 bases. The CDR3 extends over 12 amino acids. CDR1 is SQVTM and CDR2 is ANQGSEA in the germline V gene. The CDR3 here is CSTDRGGTEAFF. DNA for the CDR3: TGCAGCACAGACAGGGGCGGGACTGAAGCTTTCTTT.

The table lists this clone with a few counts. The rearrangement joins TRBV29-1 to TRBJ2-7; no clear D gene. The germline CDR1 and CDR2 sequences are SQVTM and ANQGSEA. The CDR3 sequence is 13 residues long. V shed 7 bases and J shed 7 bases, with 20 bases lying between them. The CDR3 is CSASGVNLGEQYF. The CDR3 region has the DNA TGCAGCGCCAGTGGGGTTAACCTTGGTGAGCAGTACTTC.

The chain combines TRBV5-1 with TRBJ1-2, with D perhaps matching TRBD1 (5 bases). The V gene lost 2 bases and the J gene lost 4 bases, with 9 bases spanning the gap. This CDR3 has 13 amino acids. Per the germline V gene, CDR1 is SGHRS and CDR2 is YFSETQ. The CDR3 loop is CASSLGAAYGYTF. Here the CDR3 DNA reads TGCGCCAGCAGCTTAGGGGCAGCCTATGGCTACACCTTC.

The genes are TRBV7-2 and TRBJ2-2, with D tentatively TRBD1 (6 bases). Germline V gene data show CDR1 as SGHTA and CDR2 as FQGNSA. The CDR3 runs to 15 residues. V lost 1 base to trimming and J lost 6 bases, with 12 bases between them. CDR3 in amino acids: CASSLEQGRAGELFF. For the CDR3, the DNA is TGTGCCAGCAGCTTAGAACAGGGAAGGGCCGGGGAGCTGTTTTTT. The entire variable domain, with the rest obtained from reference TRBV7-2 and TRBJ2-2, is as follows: GAGVSQSPSNKVTEKGKDVELRCDPISGHTALYWYRQSLGQGLEFLIYFQGNSAPDKSGLPSDRFSAERTGGSVSTLTIQRTQQEDSAVYLCASSLEQGRAGELFFGEGSRLTVL.

The CDR3, as DNA: TGTGCCAGCAGTTTGGGACAGGGGGCGCGGGGCTATGGCTACACCTTC. It specifies CASSLGQGARGYGYTF. This chain uses TRBV27 with TRBJ1-2; 12 positions agree with TRBD1. With V trimmed by 3 bases and J by 4 bases, 6 bases remained unmatched. Germline CDR1 MNHEY, CDR2 SMNVEV (reference sequence). The CDR3 consists of 16 residues.

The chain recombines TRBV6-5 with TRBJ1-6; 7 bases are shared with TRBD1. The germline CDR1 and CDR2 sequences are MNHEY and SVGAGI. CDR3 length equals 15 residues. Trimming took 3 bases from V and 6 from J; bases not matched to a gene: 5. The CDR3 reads CASSYSRDSNSPLHF. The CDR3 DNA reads TGTGCCAGCAGTTATTCCCGGGACAGTAATTCACCCCTCCACTTT.

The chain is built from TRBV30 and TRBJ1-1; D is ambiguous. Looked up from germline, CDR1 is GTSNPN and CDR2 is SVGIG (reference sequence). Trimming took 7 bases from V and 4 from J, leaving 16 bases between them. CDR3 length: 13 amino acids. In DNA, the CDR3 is TGTGCCTTCGACCTGGGGTTGGGCACTGAAGCTTTCTTT. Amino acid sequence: CAFDLGLGTEAFF. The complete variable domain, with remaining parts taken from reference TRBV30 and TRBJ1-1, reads SQTIHQWPATLVQPVGSPLSLECTVEGTSNPNLYWYRQAAGRGLQLLFYSVGIGQISSEVPQNLSASRPQDRQFILSSKKLLLSDSGFYLCAFDLGLGTEAFFGQGTRLTVV.

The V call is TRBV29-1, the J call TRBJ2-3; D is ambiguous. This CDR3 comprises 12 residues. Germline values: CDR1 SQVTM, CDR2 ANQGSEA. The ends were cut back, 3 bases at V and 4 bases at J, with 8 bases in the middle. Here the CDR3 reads CSVEWGSDTQYF. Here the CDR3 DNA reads TGCAGCGTTGAGTGGGGTTCAGATACGCAGTATTTT.

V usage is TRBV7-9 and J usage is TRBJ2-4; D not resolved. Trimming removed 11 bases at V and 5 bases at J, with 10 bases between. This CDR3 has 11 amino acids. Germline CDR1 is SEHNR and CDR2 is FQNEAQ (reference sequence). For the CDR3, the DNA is TGTGCCGCCGAGTCGCAAAACATTCAGTACTTC. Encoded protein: CAAESQNIQYF.